A selection of T cell receptor beta chains follows, all from one sample in a study of blood T cells in healthy people across ages. One entry per CDR3 protein, called by TCRdb with MiXCR from the 5' RACE reads. The sample carries about 1.5 million distinct CDR3 sequences, roughly 40% recorded once. The sequenced sample was blood. The receptors stem from a woman in her late teens or twenties in good health. Each CDR3 is given with its conserved first and last residue. D genes are given only for firm matches. Where a row states a size, it is once, few, many or the class of an expanded clone; other rows omit it.

TRBJ2-2,18,TRBV15,TRBD2,-,CATSRGGEREFNTGELFF,TGTGCCACCAGCAGGGGGGGGGAGCGGGAGTTTAACACCGGGGAGCTGTTTTTT
TRBJ2-5,15,TRBV2,-,-,CASTAQVVAQETQYF,TGTGCCAGCACTGCTCAGGTTGTTGCCCAAGAGACCCAGTACTTC
TRBJ2-1,15,TRBV28,-,few,CATRNLASLYNEQFF,TGTGCCACCCGGAACCTAGCCAGCCTCTACAATGAGCAGTTCTTC
TRBJ2-1,19,TRBV7-3,TRBD2,few,CASSLSGTSGASSYNEQFF,TGTGCCAGCAGCTTAAGTGGGACTAGCGGGGCGAGCTCCTACAATGAGCAGTTCTTC
TRBJ2-5,15,TRBV3-1,TRBD2,few,CASSQAGRNQETQYF,TGTGCCAGCAGCCAAGCCGGGAGGAATCAAGAGACCCAGTACTTC
TRBJ2-1,14,TRBV3-1,-,-,CASSQDGRFTEQFF,TGCGCCAGCAGCCAAGACGGACGTTTTACTGAGCAGTTCTTC
TRBJ1-6,18,TRBV5-6,-,-,CASSLDRFNRGSNSPLHF,TGTGCCAGCAGCTTGGACCGGTTTAATCGGGGTAGCAATTCACCCCTCCACTTT
TRBJ2-7,15,TRBV14,TRBD1,-,CAARYDPTGGYEQYF,TGTGCCGCCCGATACGACCCCACAGGGGGGTACGAGCAGTACTTC
TRBJ1-1,15,TRBV5-1,-,-,CASSLSKTLNTEAFF,TGCGCCAGCAGCTTGTCGAAGACCTTGAACACTGAAGCTTTCTTT
TRBJ2-2,16,TRBV2,TRBD1,-,CASIPDRGQNTGELFF,TGTGCCAGCATCCCAGATAGGGGGCAAAACACCGGGGAGCTGTTTTTT
TRBJ2-7,15,TRBV14,TRBD2,-,CASSSRAGVRYEQYF,TGTGCCAGCAGCTCCCGTGCGGGGGTACGCTACGAGCAGTACTTC
TRBJ2-1,13,TRBV21-1,-,few,CASSTRSYNEQFF,TGTGCCAGCAGCACGAGGTCCTACAATGAGCAGTTCTTC
TRBJ1-1,15,TRBV5-1,-,few,CASSFSGTQGTEAFF,TGCGCCAGCAGCTTTTCCGGGACCCAGGGGACTGAAGCTTTCTTT
TRBJ2-7,13,TRBV20-1,-,-,CSARAPDTYEQYF,TGCAGTGCTAGAGCTCCAGATACCTACGAGCAGTACTTC
TRBJ1-5,18,TRBV4-2,-,-,CASSGRGSGTESNQPQHF,TGTGCCAGCAGCGGGCGAGGTTCCGGGACCGAAAGCAATCAGCCCCAGCATTTT
TRBJ2-7,12,TRBV6-5,-,-,CASSTFPHEQYF,TGTGCCAGCAGCACTTTCCCGCACGAGCAGTACTTC
TRBJ2-7,14,TRBV3-1,-,few,CASSQGQPSYEQYF,TGTGCCAGCAGCCAAGGGCAGCCCTCCTACGAGCAGTACTTC
TRBJ1-4,15,TRBV7-7,TRBD1,-,CASSATGVANEKLFF,TGTGCTAGCAGCGCAACAGGGGTGGCTAATGAAAAACTGTTTTTT
TRBJ2-1,13,TRBV14,TRBD2,-,CASSPGLASEQFF,TGTGCCAGCAGCCCAGGACTAGCGAGTGAGCAGTTCTTC
TRBJ2-7,18,TRBV6-1,TRBD2,-,CASSTPGLAGSASYEQYF,TGTGCCAGCAGTACCCCGGGACTAGCGGGATCAGCCTCCTACGAGCAGTACTTC
TRBJ2-3,17,TRBV3-1,TRBD2,-,CASSQEASGRRTDTQYF,TGTGCCAGCAGCCAAGAGGCTAGCGGGAGAAGGACAGATACGCAGTATTTT
TRBJ1-2,15,TRBV6-1,-,-,CASSDSDGTTYGYTF,TGTGCCAGCAGTGATTCGGACGGGACAACCTATGGCTACACCTTC
TRBJ2-3,12,TRBV24-1,-,many,CATSNQDATQYF,TGTGCCACCAGCAATCAGGACGCGACGCAGTATTTT
TRBJ1-4,19,TRBV7-9,TRBD1,-,CASSLGHQGGLTTNEKLFF,TGTGCCAGCAGCTTAGGGCATCAGGGGGGCCTCACAACTAATGAAAAACTGTTTTTT
TRBJ1-2,13,TRBV25-1,-,-,CASSKKDTYGYTF,TGTGCCAGCAGTAAGAAAGACACCTATGGCTACACCTTC
TRBJ2-1,16,TRBV7-6,TRBD1,-,CASSLVGTGGSNEQFF,TGTGCCAGCAGCTTAGTAGGGACAGGGGGCTCCAATGAGCAGTTCTTC
TRBJ2-1,16,TRBV7-9,-,few,CASSLVLTSSYNEQFF,TGTGCCAGCAGCTTAGTTCTAACCAGCTCCTACAATGAGCAGTTCTTC
TRBJ1-2,15,TRBV24-1,TRBD1,-,CATSDRDRDKDGYTF,TGTGCCACCAGTGACCGGGACAGGGATAAAGATGGCTACACCTTC
TRBJ2-7,15,TRBV21-1,-,few,CASSKGRTGYYEQYF,TGTGCCAGCAGCAAAGGCCGGACAGGTTACTACGAGCAGTACTTC
TRBJ2-1,11,TRBV2,-,few,CASSQGVDLFF,TGTGCCAGCAGTCAAGGGGTTGATCTGTTCTTC
TRBJ2-7,15,TRBV20-1,TRBD2,few,CSASNGLAGVYEQYF,TGCAGTGCTAGCAACGGACTAGCGGGAGTCTACGAGCAGTACTTC
TRBJ1-2,16,TRBV4-2,-,-,CASSQGGGGSNYGYTF,TGTGCCAGCAGCCAAGGTGGAGGCGGGAGTAACTATGGCTACACCTTC
TRBJ2-6,14,TRBV20-1,-,-,CSAGVGGGANVLTF,TGCAGTGCTGGGGTTGGGGGTGGGGCCAACGTCCTGACTTTC
TRBJ2-7,16,TRBV4-1,-,-,CASSQDVGQGWYEQYF,TGCGCCAGCAGCCAAGATGTGGGGCAGGGGTGGTACGAGCAGTACTTC
TRBJ2-7,14,TRBV4-1,TRBD2,-,CASKPRAGGYEQYF,TGCGCCAGCAAACCGCGGGCGGGAGGGTACGAGCAGTACTTC
TRBJ1-2,11,TRBV6-1,-,-,CASSGGSGYTF,TGTGCCAGCAGCGGGGGGAGCGGCTACACCTTC
TRBJ2-7,14,TRBV12-3/TRBV12-4,TRBD1,few,CASSRQGLYYEQYF,TGTGCCAGCAGCCGACAGGGGTTGTACTACGAGCAGTACTTC
TRBJ2-3,14,TRBV6-5,TRBD1,few,CATGDRGPADTQYF,TGTGCCACCGGGGACAGGGGGCCCGCAGATACGCAGTATTTT
TRBJ2-5,17,TRBV3-1,TRBD2,-,CASSQFETSGDYNEQYF,TGTGCCAGCAGCCAATTTGAGACTAGCGGTGATTACAATGAGCAGTACTTC
TRBJ1-1,12,TRBV7-9,-,-,CASSPMMPEAFF,TGTGCCAGCAGCCCTATGATGCCTGAAGCTTTCTTT
TRBJ2-3,13,TRBV6-1,-,-,CASRSDGWDTQYF,TGTGCCAGCAGATCCGACGGGTGGGATACGCAGTATTTT
TRBJ1-5,14,TRBV7-2,TRBD1,few,CASRYTGGTQPQHF,TGTGCCAGCAGATATACAGGGGGGACTCAGCCCCAGCATTTT
TRBJ2-3,14,TRBV2,-,few,CASTIAEHTDTQYF,TGTGCCAGCACCATAGCGGAGCACACAGATACGCAGTATTTT
TRBJ2-5,16,TRBV6-2/TRBV6-3,-,-,CASSYLSAVEGNEQYF,TGTGCCAGCAGTTACTTATCGGCAGTTGAAGGAAATGAGCAGTACTTC
TRBJ2-1,14,TRBV7-2,-,-,CASSLALAPAEQFF,TGTGCCAGCAGCTTAGCCCTAGCCCCGGCTGAGCAGTTCTTC
TRBJ1-5,17,TRBV5-1,TRBD1,-,CASSPGQGAVGNQPQHF,TGCGCCAGCAGCCCGGGACAGGGGGCAGTAGGCAATCAGCCCCAGCATTTT
TRBJ2-7,14,TRBV10-3,-,many,CAISDSGTSYEQYF,TGTGCCATCAGTGATTCCGGGACATCCTACGAGCAGTACTTC
TRBJ1-2,19,TRBV3-1,-,-,CASSQDLGNFARANYGYTF,TGTGCCAGCAGCCAAGATTTGGGCAATTTTGCTCGAGCTAACTATGGCTACACCTTC
TRBJ2-6,16,TRBV28,TRBD2,-,CASSLWGGPGANVLTF,TGTGCCAGCAGTTTATGGGGAGGGCCTGGGGCCAACGTCCTGACTTTC
TRBJ2-7,13,TRBV4-1,-,-,CASSQEVYNEQYF,TGCGCCAGCAGCCAAGAAGTCTACAATGAGCAGTACTTC
TRBJ1-4,15,TRBV20-1,-,few,CSARTRQTTNEKLFF,TGCAGTGCCCGCACCAGACAGACAACTAATGAAAAACTGTTTTTT
TRBJ2-7,14,TRBV10-3,-,few,CAIRPGDGGDEQYF,TGTGCCATCAGGCCCGGCGATGGGGGCGACGAGCAGTACTTC
TRBJ2-1,14,TRBV12-3/TRBV12-4,TRBD2,few,CASIPGLSRDEQFF,TGTGCCAGCATCCCGGGACTATCCAGGGATGAGCAGTTCTTC